The 23 T cell receptor beta chains below come from one sample, sequenced in a study of T cells in Graves' hyperthyroidism and ophthalmopathy. RNA transcripts served as the template for amplifying TCR beta CDR3 regions. A set of HTBI primers served as the primers for a first-round RT-PCR of the TCR CDR3. Via MiXCR, TCRdb re-called the multiplex PCR reads, giving one row per CDR3 protein. The profile shows 250,000 or so distinct CDR3 sequences, roughly 15% of them singletons. The sequencing input was blood. These receptors all come from a woman in her thirties or forties with Graves' hyperthyroidism that later progressed to Graves' ophthalmopathy.

Only a few counts were recorded for this clonotype. The chain is built from TRBV28 and TRBJ2-1; D is undetermined. The germline CDR1 and CDR2 sequences are MDHEN and SYDVKM. This CDR3 contains 15 residues. Trimming left V 2 bases short and J 3 bases short, with 11 bases between. The CDR3 nucleotides read TGTGCCAGCAGTTTACGGCGGAACAACTACAATGAGCAGTTCTTC. Its translation is CASSLRRNNYNEQFF.

There are many counts of this clonotype. The V call is TRBV20-1, the J call TRBJ2-2; TRBD2 agrees at 9 bases. The germline gives CDR1 DFQATT, CDR2 SNEGSKA (reference sequence). There are 16 residues in the CDR3. Trimming removed 6 bases from V and 8 bases from J; junction bases left unmatched: 16. In nucleotides, the CDR3 is TGCAGTGCCGAATCCGGTGGCGGGAGGGCCTCTGGGGAGCTGTTTTTT. This codes for CSAESGGGRASGELFF.

This clonotype was detected once. J is TRBJ2-1 and V is TRBV11-2, with 9 bases matching TRBD2. V trimming: 3 bases; J trimming: 0 bases; junction bases outside the gene matches: 6. Germline assignment: CDR1 SGHAT and CDR2 FQNNGV. CDR3 length: 17 residues. The CDR3 DNA reads TGTGCCAGCAGCTTTACTAGCGGGCCTATCTCCTACAATGAGCAGTTCTTC. This translates into CASSFTSGPISYNEQFF. The full variable domain, rest sourced from reference TRBV11-2 and TRBJ2-1, is EAGVAQSPRYKIIEKRQSVAFWCNPISGHATLYWYQQILGQGPKLLIQFQNNGVVDDSQLPKDRFSAERLKGVDSTLKIQPAKLEDSAVYLCASSFTSGPISYNEQFFGPGTRLTVL.

In this sample, this clonotype turned up many times. The rearrangement uses TRBV7-9 and TRBJ2-7; D is unclear. V was clipped by 5 bases and J by 3 bases, with 17 bases between them. CDR1 is SEHNR and CDR2 is FQNEAQ in the germline V gene (reference sequence). CDR3 size: 15 residues. The CDR3 reads CASSLVTDTNYEQYF. The CDR3 DNA reads TGTGCCAGCAGCCTAGTTACCGACACCAACTACGAGCAGTACTTC. The whole variable domain, filled in from reference TRBV7-9 and TRBJ2-7, reads DTGVSQNPRHKITKRGQNVTFRCDPISEHNRLYWYRQTLGQGPEFLTYFQNEAQLEKSRLLSDRFSAERPKGSFSTLEIQRTEQGDSAMYLCASSLVTDTNYEQYFGPGTRLTVT.

Ten or more counts support this clonotype. This chain links TRBV20-1 with TRBJ2-5; 9 bases fit TRBD2. V was pared by 3 bases and J by 5 bases, with 7 bases of the junction left unmatched. This CDR3 is 14 amino acids long. Germline loops: CDR1 DFQATT, CDR2 SNEGSKA (reference sequence). The CDR3 sequence: CSASPSGVGETQYF. CDR3 DNA sequence: TGCAGTGCTAGCCCTAGCGGGGTGGGGGAGACCCAGTACTTC.

J is TRBJ2-7 and V is TRBV9, with D perhaps assigned TRBD1 or TRBD2 (6 bases each). CDR1 and CDR2 (germline): SGDLS, YYNGEE. The CDR3 has 13 amino acids. V lost 4 bases, J lost 5 bases, and 13 bases lay in between. The CDR3 bases are TGTGCCAGCAGCACCCGAGGGGGGAACGAGCAGTACTTC. Translating it yields CASSTRGGNEQYF. Supplemented by reference TRBV9 and TRBJ2-7, the full variable domain reads DSGVTQTPKHLITATGQRVTLRCSPRSGDLSVYWYQQSLDQGLQFLIQYYNGEERAKGNILERFSAQQFPDLHSELNLSSLELGDSALYFCASSTRGGNEQYFGPGTRLTVT.

This clonotype came up many times. This chain joins TRBV29-1 and TRBJ2-1; 14 bases are a match to TRBD2. The trim removed 7 bases at V and 12 bases at J, leaving 5 bases unmatched. The germline gives CDR1 SQVTM, CDR2 ANQGSEA. The CDR3 runs 12 residues. CDR3: CSAGLAGGGQFF. CDR3 in DNA: TGCAGCGCTGGACTAGCGGGAGGTGGGCAGTTCTTC.

This clonotype was counted ten times or more. The chain recombines TRBV11-2 with TRBJ2-2; no clear D gene. CDR1 SGHAT and CDR2 FQNNGV come from the germline V gene. The V gene lost 1 base and the J gene lost 7 bases, with 10 bases spanning the gap. The length of the CDR3 is 14 residues. This CDR3 is CASSLGATGGELFF. CDR3 DNA: TGTGCCAGCAGCTTAGGAGCTACGGGCGGGGAGCTGTTTTTT.

The chain couples TRBV24-1 to TRBJ1-5; tentative D call: TRBD1 (5 bases). Trimming cost V 5 bases and J 7 bases, with 14 bases left between them. The CDR3 has 14 amino acids. Germline V gene lookup returns CDR1 KGHDR and CDR2 SFDVKD. In nucleotides, the CDR3 is TGTGCCACCAGTGGCTCAGGGTTGAGACAGCCCCAGCATTTT. Translated, it gives CATSGSGLRQPQHF.

This clonotype was observed many times. The chain recombines TRBV4-1 with TRBJ1-3; no firm D call. Per the germline V gene, CDR1 is MGHRA and CDR2 is YSYEKL. V lost 1 base and J 0 bases, leaving 7 bases between the germline ends. This CDR3 is built from 15 residues. The CDR3 here is CASSQGRSSGNTIYF. DNA for the CDR3: TGCGCCAGCAGCCAAGGCCGGAGCTCTGGAAACACCATATATTTT.

This clonotype turned up a few times. In DNA form, the CDR3 reads TGTGCCAGCAGTTTTAGGACTAGCGGGAGTAAAACCTACAATGAGCAGTTCTTC. This codes for CASSFRTSGSKTYNEQFF. The chain has TRBV2 and TRBJ2-1; 13 bases match TRBD2. Germline values: CDR1 SNHLY, CDR2 FYNNEI. V trimming: 5 bases; J trimming: 2 bases; junction bases outside the gene matches: 9. The CDR3 spans 18 residues.

The V and J genes are TRBV4-1 and TRBJ2-3; 11 positions agree with TRBD2. This CDR3 comprises 18 residues. Germline V CDR1 and CDR2: MGHRA, YSYEKL. J lost 0 bases, V lost 4 bases, and 9 bases had no gene match. CDR3 region: CASSRAPTSGMSTDTQYF. CDR3 in DNA: TGCGCCAGCAGCCGAGCCCCGACTAGCGGGATGAGCACAGATACGCAGTATTTT.

This clonotype was seen more than once but under ten times. The V call is TRBV20-1, the J call TRBJ2-1; 9 bases are a match to TRBD2. Germline assignment: CDR1 DFQATT and CDR2 SNEGSKA (reference sequence). Trimming at V came to 2 bases and at J to 10 bases, leaving 18 bases not matched to a gene. The CDR3 consists of 17 residues. CDR3 DNA: TGCAGTGCTAGATCCCCTAGCGGGGAGGGAAGGAGAGGGGAGCAGTTCTTC. As protein: CSARSPSGEGRRGEQFF.

The rearrangement joins TRBV9 to TRBJ1-4; no clear D gene. CDR1 and CDR2 from the germline V gene are SGDLS and YYNGEE. The V gene lost 0 bases and the J gene lost 5 bases, with 5 bases spanning the gap. This CDR3 has 13 residues. CDR3 nucleotide sequence: TGTGCCAGCAGCGTAGAACCCAATGAAAAACTGTTTTTT. Amino acid sequence: CASSVEPNEKLFF.

This clonotype appeared many times. This chain links TRBV2 with TRBJ2-7, with 9 bases aligning to TRBD1. CDR1 SNHLY and CDR2 FYNNEI come from the germline V gene. Unmatched junction bases numbered 5, after V lost 7 bases and J lost 4 bases. This CDR3 contains 13 residues. The chain's CDR3 is CASKRTGEYEQYF. The CDR3 coding sequence is TGTGCCAGCAAGCGGACAGGGGAATACGAGCAGTACTTC.

This clonotype has at least ten counts. This chain connects TRBV2 to TRBJ2-4; maybe TRBD2 (7 bases). Germline-derived CDR1 and CDR2 are SNHLY and FYNNEI. V was clipped by 6 bases and J by 1 base, with 28 bases between them. This CDR3 has 20 amino acids. This chain's CDR3 is CASRKGEGGLAVKAKNIQYF. CDR3 bases: TGTGCCAGCAGAAAAGGGGAGGGGGGCCTGGCTGTTAAGGCCAAAAACATTCAGTACTTC. Combining the CDR3 with reference TRBV2 and TRBJ2-4 gives the whole variable domain EPEVTQTPSHQVTQMGQEVILRCVPISNHLYFYWYRQILGQKVEFLVSFYNNEISEKSEIFDDQFSVERPDGSNFTLKIRSTKLEDSAMYFCASRKGEGGLAVKAKNIQYFGAGTRLSVL.

The table lists this clonotype with a few counts. This may arise from a read error, as a much more abundant clone is one base away. This chain connects TRBV27 to TRBJ2-5; perhaps TRBD1 as D (6 bases). This CDR3 has 15 amino acids. The germline gives CDR1 MNHEY, CDR2 SMNVEV (reference sequence). The CDR3 reads CAGSSILTGSETQYF. Here the CDR3 DNA reads TGTGCCGGCAGTTCCATACTTACAGGGTCGGAGACCCAGTACTTC.

In its sample, this clonotype was seen many times. V is TRBV20-1 and J is TRBJ2-7; unclear D gene. CDR1 and CDR2 from the germline V gene are DFQATT and SNEGSKA (reference sequence). Between the trimmed V and J ends, which lost 0 bases and 1 base, there was a span of 7 bases. This CDR3 is built from 13 residues. Written as DNA, the CDR3 is TGCAGTGCTAGAGATCGCCGGTCCTACGAGCAGTACTTC. It yields the protein CSARDRRSYEQYF.

This clonotype was picked up many times. The rearrangement joins TRBV20-1 to TRBJ2-1, with TRBD2 matching 8 bases. V lost 3 bases and J lost 0; bases outside the gene matches: 4. The CDR3 spans 15 residues. CDR1 and CDR2 (germline): DFQATT, SNEGSKA (reference sequence). CDR3 region: CSASSGGSSYNEQFF. CDR3 bases: TGCAGTGCTAGCTCGGGAGGGAGCTCCTACAATGAGCAGTTCTTC.

The chain carries TRBV4-2 and TRBJ1-5, with TRBD1 as a possible D gene (6 bases). CDR3 length: 18 residues. The V and J ends lost 3 bases and 0 bases respectively, with 18 bases between them. Germline assignment: CDR1 LGHNA and CDR2 YNFKEQ. This chain's CDR3 is CASSHPRGGPYSNQPQHF. The CDR3, as DNA: TGTGCCAGCAGCCACCCTCGGGGGGGCCCCTATAGCAATCAGCCCCAGCATTTT.

The chain is built from TRBV4-1 and TRBJ2-3; D possibly matches TRBD1 or TRBD2 (6 bases each). The ends were cut back, 0 bases at V and 2 bases at J, with 12 bases in the middle. Germline CDR1 and CDR2: MGHRA and YSYEKL. The CDR3 covers 16 residues. This CDR3 reads CASSQEWGADTDTQYF. The CDR3, as DNA: TGCGCCAGCAGCCAAGAGTGGGGGGCGGACACAGATACGCAGTATTTT.

This clonotype was recorded at least ten times. The chain combines TRBV6-1 with TRBJ2-3, with D perhaps TRBD2 (6 bases). With 5 bases removed from V and 0 bases from J, the gap between germline ends came to 9 bases. This CDR3 comprises 14 residues. Germline loops: CDR1 MNHNS, CDR2 SASEGT. DNA for the CDR3: TGTGCCAGCAGTCGACTAGTGAGCACAGATACGCAGTATTTT. It codes for CASSRLVSTDTQYF.

The V call is TRBV20-1, the J call TRBJ2-3; 9 nucleotides align to TRBD2. V trimming: 2 bases; J trimming: 0 bases; junction bases outside the gene matches: 9. The CDR3 is made up of 17 amino acids. From germline, CDR1 is DFQATT and CDR2 SNEGSKA (reference sequence). The CDR3 DNA follows: TGCAGTGCTAGACGGTTTAGACTAGCGGCCAGCACAGATACGCAGTATTTT. It codes for CSARRFRLAASTDTQYF.